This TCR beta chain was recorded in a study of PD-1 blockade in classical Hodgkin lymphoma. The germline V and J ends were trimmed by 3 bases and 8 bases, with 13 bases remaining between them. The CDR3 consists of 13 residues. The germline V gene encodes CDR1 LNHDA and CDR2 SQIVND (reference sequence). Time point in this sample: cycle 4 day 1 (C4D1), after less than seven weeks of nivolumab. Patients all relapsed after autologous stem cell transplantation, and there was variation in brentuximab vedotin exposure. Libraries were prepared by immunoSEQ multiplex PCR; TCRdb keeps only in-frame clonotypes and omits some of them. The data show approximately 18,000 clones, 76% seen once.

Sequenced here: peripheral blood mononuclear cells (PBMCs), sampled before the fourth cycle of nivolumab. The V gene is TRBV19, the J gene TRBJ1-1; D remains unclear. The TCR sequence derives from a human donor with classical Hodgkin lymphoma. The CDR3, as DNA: TGTGCCAGTAGTATGGTAGGCCGGAGCGAAGCTTTCTTT. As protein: CASSMVGRSEAFF.